This entry is about one T cell receptor (beta chain). Antigen specificity is unknown. Researchers ran the PCR with 60 Vbeta and 13 Jbeta primers. Data came from immunoSEQ multiplex PCR; TCRdb stores just in-frame clones and leaves some out. The sample contains some 100,000 clones, approximately 77% of which appear only once. The source of the sample is a study of cytomegalovirus exposure and HLA in healthy donors. Study-level findings and limits: CMV serostatus was the only immune exposure information that was available.

The donors, nominally healthy at sampling, likely had unrecorded immune exposures. The CDR3 is 17 amino acids. CDR1 is MNHNS and CDR2 is SASEGT in the germline V gene. V lost 2 bases and J 1 base, leaving 15 bases between the germline ends. V gene TRBV6-1 combines with J gene TRBJ2-4, with D maybe TRBD2 (5 bases). The sequencing input was PBMCs. The TCR originated in a male donor in good health and CMV-seropositive. The CDR3 region is CASSERTRLTAKNIQYF. The DNA for the CDR3 is TGTGCCAGCAGTGAACGAACTAGACTAACCGCCAAAAACATTCAGTACTTC.